What follows are 9 T cell receptor beta chains derived from one specimen sequenced in a study of blood T cell repertoires in COVID-19. The table came from immunoSEQ multiplex PCR; TCRdb's copy has only in-frame clones and leaves some out. This table holds approximately 140,000 clones, roughly 78% found once. Sequences were obtained from peripheral blood. Source of these receptors: a man aged 55-75 years with acute or convalescent COVID-19.

The chain employs TRBV7-6 and TRBJ2-7; D gene ambiguous. This CDR3 is 15 amino acids long. The V end was cut by 0 bases, the J end by 0 bases, with 9 bases between. Germline loops: CDR1 SGHVS, CDR2 FNYEAQ. CDR3 sequence reads: CASSLANTASYEQYF. The CDR3 nucleotides read TGTGCCAGCAGCTTAGCGAATACAGCCTCCTACGAGCAGTACTTC.

The rearrangement uses TRBV10-1 and TRBJ1-2; no firm D call. The CDR3 extends over 16 amino acids. V was pared by 3 bases and J by 4 bases, with 18 bases between. CDR1 is WNHNN and CDR2 is SYGVQD in the germline V gene (reference sequence). The CDR3 region is CASSDRTTPASYGYTF. As DNA, the CDR3 is TGCGCCAGCAGTGACCGAACGACACCGGCGAGCTATGGCTACACCTTC.

This clone was detected once. As DNA, the CDR3 is TGTGCCAGCAGAAAATCCGTTGACTATGGCTACACCTTC. It specifies CASRKSVDYGYTF. The chain recombines TRBV6-5 with TRBJ1-2, with D unclear. CDR1 and CDR2 (germline): MNHEY, SVGAGI. This CDR3 has 13 amino acids. V dropped 6 bases and J dropped 3 bases, with 11 bases sitting between them.

The chain uses TRBV29-1 and TRBJ1-2, with no clear D. Per the germline V gene, CDR1 is SQVTM and CDR2 is ANQGSEA. Trimming cost V 3 bases and J 7 bases, with 12 bases left between them. This CDR3 contains 12 residues. The CDR3: CSVDPSIRGYTF. The CDR3 DNA is TGCAGCGTTGACCCGAGTATACGTGGCTACACCTTC.

The CDR3 DNA follows: TGTGCCAGCAGCCGAGGGGCTAGCGGGACTTCCTACGAGCAGTACTTC. Protein sequence: CASSRGASGTSYEQYF. The chain links TRBV7-8 to TRBJ2-7; TRBD2 matches 9 bases. The CDR3 covers 16 residues. Trimming cost V 5 bases and J 1 base; bases outside gene matches: 9. Looked up from germline, CDR1 is SGHVS and CDR2 is FQNEAQ.

This clone was seen only once. The gene calls are TRBV4-3 and TRBJ1-5; weak D call: TRBD1 (5 bases). This CDR3 region has 15 residues. Per germline, CDR1 LGHNA and CDR2 YSLEER. Trimming removed 0 bases from V and 6 bases from J, with 12 bases in between. The CDR3 reads CASSQDMGGGQPQHF. The DNA for the CDR3 is TGCGCCAGCAGCCAAGATATGGGGGGAGGTCAGCCCCAGCATTTT.

This rearrangement joins TRBV27 to TRBJ1-5; tentative D call: TRBD1 (6 bases). V lost 4 bases, J lost 3 bases, and 10 bases lay in between. The CDR3 spans 14 residues. The germline CDR1 and CDR2 sequences are MNHEY and SMNVEV (reference sequence). This CDR3 reads CASSYYRDNQPQHF. Written as DNA, the CDR3 is TGTGCCAGCAGTTACTACAGGGACAATCAGCCCCAGCATTTT.

The J gene is TRBJ1-4, the V gene TRBV28, with 10 bases identical to TRBD1. V trimming: 4 bases; J trimming: 7 bases; junction bases outside the gene matches: 6. The germline V gene has CDR1 MDHEN and CDR2 SYDVKM. The CDR3 covers 15 residues. The CDR3 coding sequence is TGTGCCAGCAGTTCCCGTGGACAGGGGGGTGAAAAACTGTTTTTT. Translation: CASSSRGQGGEKLFF.

V is TRBV7-3 and J is TRBJ1-1, with 8 bases identical to TRBD1. Trimming cost V 5 bases and J 1 base; bases outside gene matches: 3. Germline-derived CDR1 and CDR2 are SGHTA and FQGTGA. The CDR3 is made up of 14 amino acids. CDR3 bases: TGTGCCAGCAGCCCGGGACAGGCGAACACTGAAGCTTTCTTT. Residues: CASSPGQANTEAFF. The full variable domain, completed using reference TRBV7-3 and TRBJ1-1, is GAGVSQTPSNKVTEKGKYVELRCDPISGHTALYWYRQSLGQGPEFLIYFQGTGAADDSGLPNDRFFAVRPEGSVSTLKIQRTERGDSAVYLCASSPGQANTEAFFGQGTRLTVV.